This is a list of T cell receptor beta chains from one sample in a study of T cell responses to AZD1222 COVID-19 vaccine. Assay used: immunoSEQ multiplex PCR; TCRdb lists only in-frame clones, some missing. Seen here are more than 150,000 clones, approximately 90% observed once, and the top ten hold about 3.5%. The source was peripheral blood, collected 28 days after the second AZD1222 dose. These receptors all come from an adult who received the AZD1222 COVID-19 vaccine. The conserved cysteine and the conserved F or W are not part of the CDR3 here.

>TRBV3-1/TRBV3-2
ASSQGVYEQY
>TRBV27
ASSLVQAGRPQH
>TRBV6-5
ASSSGGYEQY
>TRBV28
ASTPGTEAF
>TRBV28
ATTFTGRNEKLF
>TRBV27
ASSPGTGPLEQY
>TRBV29-1
SVGRRLNEKLF
>TRBV7-2
ASSSSGQGADTQY
>TRBV5-4
ASSLLAEQF
>TRBV30
AWSGDRVQEKLF
>TRBV29-1
SVPTGAGELF
>TRBV30
AWSSGFVWETQY
>TRBV28
ASSLGAAGGLGYT
>TRBV11-3
ASSLGLAGGPYEQY
>TRBV7-9
ASSPFPGQTGPYEQY
>TRBV7-8
ASSLDEGRTY
>TRBV15
ATSRDLVRETQY
>TRBV6-5
ASRGLGNEQF
>TRBV2
ASGLADIYEQY
>TRBV6-6
ASSSSGSNSYEQY
>TRBV3-1/TRBV3-2
ASSLPSTGPRNTIY
>TRBV5-1
ASSSRSVLEQF
>TRBV6-5
ASSYSGSVRADTQY
>TRBV6-5
ASSYRDTYEQY
>TRBV5-4
ATSWGGANTGELF
>TRBV27
ASGITGLAANVLT
>TRBV4-2
ASSHEGQLTYEQY
>TRBV20-1
SASDGLVNEQF
>TRBV5-1
ASSGGGGSSYEQY
>TRBV7-9
ASRPSSSRGSSYNEQF
>TRBV3-1/TRBV3-2
ASSPSPMGQETQY
>TRBV15
ATSRDRQGNTEAF
>TRBV6-6
ASSTLAGTEAF
>TRBV27
ASSRTPGTLPAPQF
>TRBV6-6
ASRSQVYGYT
>TRBV18
ASSPMDSFGSEQY
>TRBV2
ASSDLPGLYSNQPQH
>TRBV6-1
ASSDRPLGQGGETQY
>TRBV10-2
ASNDPRTGRWDEQY
>TRBV19
ASDRGGAMNTEAF
>TRBV7-2
ASSLVWGSNQPQH
>TRBV19
ASSTLSGRAVGELF
>TRBV19
ASFLQGKGNTEAF
>TRBV24-1
ATGDGAPTFR
>TRBV5-1
ASSNGLTNEQY
>TRBV6-5
ASNLGLAEPYEQY
>TRBV30
AWSVGGFNQPQH
>TRBV24-1
ATSDPGARSGANVLT
>TRBV7-2
ASSFDIRGIQY
>TRBV6-2/TRBV6-3
ASSQSETQY